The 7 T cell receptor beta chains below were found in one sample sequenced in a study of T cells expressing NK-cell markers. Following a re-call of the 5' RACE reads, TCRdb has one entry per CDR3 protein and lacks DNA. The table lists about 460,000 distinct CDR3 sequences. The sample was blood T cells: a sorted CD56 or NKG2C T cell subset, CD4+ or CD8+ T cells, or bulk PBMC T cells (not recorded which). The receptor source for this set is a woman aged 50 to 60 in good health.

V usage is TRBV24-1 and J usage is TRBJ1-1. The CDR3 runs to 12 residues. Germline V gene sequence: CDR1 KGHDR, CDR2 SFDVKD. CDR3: CATSGYTDEAFF.

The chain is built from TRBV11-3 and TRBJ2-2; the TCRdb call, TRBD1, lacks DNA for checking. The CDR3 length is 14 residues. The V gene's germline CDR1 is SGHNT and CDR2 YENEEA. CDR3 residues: CASSPRTPTGELFF.

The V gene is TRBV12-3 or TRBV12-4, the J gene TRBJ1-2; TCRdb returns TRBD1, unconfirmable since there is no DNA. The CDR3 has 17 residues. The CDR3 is CASSLVPAGKGGGGYTF.

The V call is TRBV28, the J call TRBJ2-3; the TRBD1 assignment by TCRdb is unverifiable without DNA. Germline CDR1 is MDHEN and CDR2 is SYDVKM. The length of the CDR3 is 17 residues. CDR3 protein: CASSNLDRRRSTDTQYF.

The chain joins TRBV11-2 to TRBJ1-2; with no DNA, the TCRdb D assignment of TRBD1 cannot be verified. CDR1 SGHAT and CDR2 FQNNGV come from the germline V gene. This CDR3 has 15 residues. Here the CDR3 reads CASSLGGLVINGYTF. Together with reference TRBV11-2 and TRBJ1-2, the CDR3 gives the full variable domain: EAGVAQSPRYKIIEKRQSVAFWCNPISGHATLYWYQQILGQGPKLLIQFQNNGVVDDSQLPKDRFSAERLKGVDSTLKIQPAKLEDSAVYLCASSLGGLVINGYTFGSGTRLTVV.

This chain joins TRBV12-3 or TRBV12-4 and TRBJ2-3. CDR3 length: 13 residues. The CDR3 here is CASAVGSADTQYF.

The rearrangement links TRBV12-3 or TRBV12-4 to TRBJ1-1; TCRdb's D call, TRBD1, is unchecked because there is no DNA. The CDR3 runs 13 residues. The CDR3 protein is CASTDTWRTEAFF.